Given below is one T cell receptor beta chain in context. The data were taken from a study of blood T cell repertoires in COVID-19. Sequenced by immunoSEQ multiplex PCR; TCRdb stores in-frame clones only, minus some. The sample lists about 170,000 clones, approximately 82% occurring once. The receptor's source is a woman aged 40 to 49 with COVID-19, enrolled during active disease. The source material was peripheral blood.

CDR3 nucleotides: TGTGCCAGCAGTGATGGGCAGGGGACCTACGAGCAGTACTTC. This codes for CASSDGQGTYEQYF. The chain recombines TRBV2 with TRBJ2-7; tentative D call: TRBD1 (6 bases). This CDR3 comprises 14 residues. Between the trimmed V and J ends, which lost 3 bases and 2 bases, there was a span of 11 bases. CDR1 and CDR2 from the germline V gene are SNHLY and FYNNEI.